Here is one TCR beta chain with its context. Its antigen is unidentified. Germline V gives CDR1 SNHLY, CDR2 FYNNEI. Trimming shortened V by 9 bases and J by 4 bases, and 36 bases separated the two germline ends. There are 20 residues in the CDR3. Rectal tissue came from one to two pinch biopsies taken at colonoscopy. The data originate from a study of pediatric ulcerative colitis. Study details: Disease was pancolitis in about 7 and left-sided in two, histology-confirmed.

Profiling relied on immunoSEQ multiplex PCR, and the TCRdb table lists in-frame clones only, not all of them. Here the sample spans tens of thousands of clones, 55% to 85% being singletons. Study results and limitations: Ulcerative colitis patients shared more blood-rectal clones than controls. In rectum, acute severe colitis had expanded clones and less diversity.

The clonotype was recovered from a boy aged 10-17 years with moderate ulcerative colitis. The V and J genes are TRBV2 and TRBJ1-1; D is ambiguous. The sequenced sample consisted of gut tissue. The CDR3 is CARVLLTDGLGRSSGTEAFF. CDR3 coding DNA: TGTGCCAGGGTCCTCCTAACAGATGGTCTCGGAAGAAGTTCAGGCACTGAAGCTTTCTTT.